This T cell receptor (beta chain) was retrieved from a study of T cells in Graves' hyperthyroidism and ophthalmopathy. Amplified regions were TCR beta CDR3 sequences from RNA transcripts. HTBI primers were the set used in a first-round RT-PCR of the TCR CDR3. TCRdb reprocessed the multiplex PCR reads via MiXCR and lists one record per CDR3 protein. The repertoire includes approximately 400,000 distinct CDR3 sequences, about 15% of them detected once, and 11% sits in the top ten. Sequenced: blood. The sequence was obtained from a woman aged 60-75 years with Graves' hyperthyroidism.

The CDR3 spells CASSLSWTGGEAFF. The CDR3 nucleotides read TGTGCCAGCAGTCTTTCTTGGACAGGGGGCGAGGCTTTCTTT. The chain joins TRBV27 to TRBJ1-1; 11 nucleotides match TRBD1. CDR1 is MNHEY, CDR2 SMNVEV, per germline (reference sequence). The CDR3 is 14 residues long. Trimming took 5 bases from V and 11 from J; bases not matched to a gene: 10.